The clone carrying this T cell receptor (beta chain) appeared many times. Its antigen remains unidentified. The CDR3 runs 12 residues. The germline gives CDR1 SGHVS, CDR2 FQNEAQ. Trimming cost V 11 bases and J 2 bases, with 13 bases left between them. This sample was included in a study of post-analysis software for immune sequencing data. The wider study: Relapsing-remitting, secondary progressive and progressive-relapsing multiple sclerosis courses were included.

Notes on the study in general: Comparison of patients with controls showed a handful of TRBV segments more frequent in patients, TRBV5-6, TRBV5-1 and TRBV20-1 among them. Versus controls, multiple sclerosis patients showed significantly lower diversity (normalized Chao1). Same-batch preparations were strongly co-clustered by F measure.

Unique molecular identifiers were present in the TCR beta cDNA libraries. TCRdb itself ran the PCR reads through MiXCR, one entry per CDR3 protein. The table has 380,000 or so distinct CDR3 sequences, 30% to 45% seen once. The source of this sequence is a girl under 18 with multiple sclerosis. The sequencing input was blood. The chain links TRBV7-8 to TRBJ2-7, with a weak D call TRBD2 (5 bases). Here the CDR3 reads CAPGKGPYEQYF. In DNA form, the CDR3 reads TGTGCCCCCGGGAAGGGCCCCTACGAGCAGTACTTC.